What follows are 10 T cell receptor beta chains derived from one specimen sequenced in a study of OX40 agonist ivuxolimab in advanced cancers. Libraries were prepared by immunoSEQ multiplex PCR; TCRdb keeps only in-frame clonotypes and omits some of them. The top ten hold approximately 28% of the sample, which has around 15,000 clones, 75% to 95% seen once. Material: CD4+ or CD8+ T cells sorted from blood, obtained in a trial of the OX40 agonist ivuxolimab. These receptors came from an adult with an advanced solid tumor such as melanoma, head and neck, liver or kidney cancer.

The genes are TRBV13 and TRBJ2-1; 9 bases agree with TRBD1. This CDR3 has 15 residues. CDR1 PRHDT and CDR2 FYEKMQ come from the germline V gene (reference sequence). The V and J ends lost 0 bases and 6 bases, in that order; junction bases with no gene match: 3. The CDR3 protein is CASSLGGQGANEQFF. Written as DNA, the CDR3 is TGTGCCAGCAGCTTAGGGGGACAGGGTGCCAATGAGCAGTTCTTC.

The chain carries TRBV5-1 and TRBJ2-7; 7 bases are a match to TRBD1. V lost 2 bases, J lost 5 bases, and 7 bases stayed unmatched. The CDR3 totals 14 residues. CDR1 is SGHRS, CDR2 YFSETQ, per germline. The DNA for the CDR3 is TGCGCCAGCAGCTTAACTAACAGGGGCCACGAGCAGTACTTC. This encodes CASSLTNRGHEQYF.

The gene calls are TRBV7-9 and TRBJ2-1; 12 bases line up with TRBD2. With V trimmed by 5 bases and J by 4 bases, 6 bases remained unmatched. Per the germline V gene, CDR1 is SEHNR and CDR2 is FQNEAQ (reference sequence). CDR3 length: 16 residues. This chain's CDR3 is CASSLRLAGVYNEQFF. The CDR3 region has the DNA TGTGCCAGCAGCCTTAGACTAGCGGGGGTTTACAATGAGCAGTTCTTC. The complete variable domain, with remaining parts taken from reference TRBV7-9 and TRBJ2-1, reads DTGVSQNPRHKITKRGQNVTFRCDPISEHNRLYWYRQTLGQGPEFLTYFQNEAQLEKSRLLSDRFSAERPKGSFSTLEIQRTEQGDSAMYLCASSLRLAGVYNEQFFGPGTRLTVL.

This sequence joins TRBV18 and TRBJ2-5, with D uncertain. The CDR3 spans 13 residues. Trimming left V 1 base short and J 0 bases short, with 3 bases between. Germline-derived CDR1 and CDR2 are KGHSH and LQKENI. The CDR3 spells CASSPLDQETQYF. The CDR3 nucleotides read TGTGCCAGCTCACCACTTGACCAAGAGACCCAGTACTTC.

Within the sample, this clone is medium-sized. This chain connects TRBV5-1 to TRBJ2-5; 8 nucleotides agree with TRBD1. This CDR3 spans 14 amino acids. In germline, CDR1 is SGHRS, CDR2 YFSETQ. V was pared by 0 bases and J by 3 bases, with 1 base of the junction left unmatched. The CDR3 reads CASSLVTGEETQYF. Here the CDR3 DNA reads TGCGCCAGCAGCTTGGTGACAGGGGAAGAGACCCAGTACTTC.

The chain links TRBV5-6 to TRBJ2-5, with D uncertain. CDR1 and CDR2 from the germline V gene are SGHDT and YYEEEE. The CDR3 is made up of 12 amino acids. The V gene lost 0 bases and the J gene lost 4 bases, with 4 bases spanning the gap. CDR3 DNA: TGTGCCAGCAGCTTGGTTGGAGAGACCCAGTACTTC. This sequence encodes CASSLVGETQYF.

This clone was seen once. CDR3 DNA: TGTGCCAGCAGCATGGGACTAGCAGATTACAATGAGCAGTTCTTC. It yields the protein CASSMGLADYNEQFF. The chain recombines TRBV7-9 with TRBJ2-1; TRBD2 matches at 9 bases. The germline V gene has CDR1 SEHNR and CDR2 FQNEAQ (reference sequence). Trimming at V came to 5 bases and at J to 4 bases, leaving 6 bases not matched to a gene. The CDR3 is 15 residues long.

V usage is TRBV2 and J usage is TRBJ2-1; 7 bases fit TRBD2. The CDR3 has 14 amino acids. Germline loops: CDR1 SNHLY, CDR2 FYNNEI. V dropped 7 bases and J dropped 4; count of bases not matched to a gene: 7. The DNA of the CDR3 is TGTGCCAGCAAAGAAGCGGGGCCATACAATGAGCAGTTCTTC. This encodes CASKEAGPYNEQFF.

The V and J genes are TRBV30 and TRBJ2-2, with D possibly being TRBD1 (6 bases). CDR1 is GTSNPN, CDR2 SVGIG, per germline (reference sequence). CDR3 length equals 15 residues. V dropped 4 bases and J dropped 3 bases, with 15 bases sitting between them. CDR3 nucleotides: TGTGCCTGGACCTGGACAGCGCTACACACCGGGGAGCTGTTTTTT. Protein: CAWTWTALHTGELFF.

V is TRBV18 and J is TRBJ2-3; D gene unclear. The germline gives CDR1 KGHSH, CDR2 LQKENI. The V and J ends lost 2 bases and 1 base respectively, with 7 bases between them. The CDR3 contains 14 residues. The CDR3 loop reads CASSPTDGTDTQYF. CDR3 coding DNA: TGTGCCAGCTCACCAACAGACGGCACAGATACGCAGTATTTT.